What follows is one T cell receptor (beta chain) and its context. No antigen is known for it. V was clipped by 1 base and J by 0 bases, with 9 bases between them. CDR1 SGHDN and CDR2 FVKESK come from the germline V gene. The CDR3 spans 15 residues. The sample belongs to a study of T cell responses to AZD1222 COVID-19 vaccine. Points from the study as a whole: Baseline serology detected seropositivity in only a handful of AZD1222 recipients. There were mostly white British donors and more females than males, and clonal diversity was possibly underestimated.

Profiling relied on immunoSEQ multiplex PCR, and the TCRdb table lists in-frame clones only, not all of them. The sample lists about 130,000 clones; roughly 92% were seen once. This sequence was found in an adult who received the AZD1222 COVID-19 vaccine. Specimen: peripheral blood, collected 28 days after the second AZD1222 dose. The rearrangement joins TRBV14 to TRBJ2-5, with D hard to call. CDR3 in DNA: TGTGCCAGCAGCCAAGGGGGTTGGGACCAAGAGACCCAGTACTTC. It specifies CASSQGGWDQETQYF.